This T cell receptor beta chain stems from a study of beta chain features in type 1 diabetes. With respect to this clone: What it binds is unknown.

Whole-study results and caveats: Significant though moderate, a shortening of TCRB CDR3s appeared in all four CD4+ subsets of Type 1 diabetes patients.

V lost 5 bases and J 3 bases, leaving 11 bases between the germline ends. This CDR3 has 14 residues. The germline V gene has CDR1 MNHEY and CDR2 SMNVEV (reference sequence). Since all of the isolated RNA was reverse transcribed, expressed TCRB transcripts were what got sequenced. Libraries were prepared by immunoSEQ multiplex PCR; TCRdb keeps only in-frame clonotypes and omits some of them. The table shows around 690,000 clones, with about an eighth occurring only once. The V and J genes are TRBV27 and TRBJ1-5; D call uncertain. This clonotype was obtained from a man aged 25-45 years with type 1 diabetes. Input material: naive CD4+ T cells from blood. The CDR3 region has the DNA TGTGCCAGCAGTCCCTACTCGCTCAATCAGCCCCAGCATTTT. Amino acid sequence: CASSPYSLNQPQHF.